This TCR beta chain was identified during a study of human T cells and chemical hapten exposure (dated by TCRdb to the early 2020s). Context from the whole study: For sensitization, 2% DPC in acetone was applied to an approximately 2 cm by approximately 2 cm area of upper inner arm skin. Blood samples were taken from patients before sensitization (week 0) and at 2, 6 and about 24 weeks after DPC sensitization. Libraries were pooled for sequencing, and per-sample TCR yields varied mainly because of small differences in library volumes within the pool. The patient cohort, mostly female, included alopecia areata with under or over 50% scalp involvement, alopecia totalis and alopecia universalis. For TCR sequencing, blood came from some 31 alopecia patients at anywhere from one to four time points (pre-sensitization, 2, 6 and 24 weeks). This study followed changes in the peripheral blood TCR repertoire in vivo during primary and secondary sensitization of alopecia patients to the hapten diphenylcyclopropenone (DPC). Patch testing was done on the upper back using Finn chambers containing 0.01% DPC, and results were scored after 6 days according to International Contact Dermatitis Research Group standards. Throughout the study period of about 23 weeks, patients also received therapeutic DPC doses to the scalp every week. Overall study results and their limits: Expanded TCRs formed significantly more large CDR3 similarity clusters than pre-sensitization or healthy control sets, consistent with antigen-driven responses. Alopecia, a presumed autoimmune disease, was present in all patients, so the immune response of the patients might differ from that of healthy individuals. Patch test score correlated positively with the number of PT1 expanded TCRs, reaching significance at thresholds 8, 16 and 32 but not at 4. DPC sensitization did not change the number of TCRs with a frequency above 1 in 1000, and there was no evidence of changes in global repertoire structure. Repeated subsampling changed both the strength of the expansion versus patch-test correlation and the threshold at which that correlation became significant.

Library preparation was by RACE. The data were produced on a NextSeq 500. Library preparation attached unique molecular identifiers to individual cDNA molecules for quantitative, reproducible TCR counting. From each blood RNA sample, both TCR alpha and TCR beta chains were sequenced. For the original study's pipeline: A median of about 87,000 TCRs per sample was observed, with a range of about 20,000 to 700,000. The Decombinator software suite was used to annotate V, J and CDR3 in the TCR reads. To make PS versus PT1 abundance plots, every sample was subsampled to the same number of TCRs (28,000). TCRs were defined as expanded if absent before sensitization and observed at least eight times at the 2-week time point. The raw public reads went through TCRdb reprocessing: fastp at Q25, MiXCR clone calling, in-frame beta chains kept. Each CDR3 protein appears once, grouped with its most common genes and DNA. The V and J calls were determined by TCRdb, not by the authors. Across this sample there are over 100,000 distinct CDR3 sequences, with about 11% seen only once. The top ten clonotypes cover roughly 2.3% of the sample.

This clonotype was recorded many times. It has no known antigen specificity. Per-base qualities were not stored, and no clone one base away is much larger. The sample's time point label, decoded: patch test 3, about 24 weeks after DPC sensitization. Explained via the paper, the treatment or condition label denotes: therapeutic diphenylcyclopropenone sensitization with weekly scalp DPC. At every patch-test visit, the blood draw took place before the patch test was put on. Patients were eligible if aged 18 to 70, diagnosed with alopecia and judged suitable for DPC therapy, and pregnant patients were excluded. Unfractionated whole blood was collected in Tempus Blood RNA tubes, and total RNA was extracted from that blood. The source was whole blood, collected in connection with sensitization to the hapten diphenylcyclopropenone (DPC). This clonotype was sampled from a woman aged 45-60 years with alopecia areata. Some clones in this sample may be carry-over from other donors' samples.

The base sequence is TGTGCCAGCACCCAGAGTGGTGGGCTTAACTATGGCTACACCTTC. This is translated as CASTQSGGLNYGYTF. This sequence uses TRBV6-5 and TRBJ1-2, with no reliable assignment of the D segment. V is reduced by 7 bases and J by 1 base, leaving a spacing of 16 bases between them. The CDR3 runs 15 amino acids, cysteine and phenylalanine included. Solely the CDR3 DNA is kept, with 45 bases framed from the first base. From a lookup of the germline V gene, CDR1 and CDR2 are MNHEY and SVGAGI.